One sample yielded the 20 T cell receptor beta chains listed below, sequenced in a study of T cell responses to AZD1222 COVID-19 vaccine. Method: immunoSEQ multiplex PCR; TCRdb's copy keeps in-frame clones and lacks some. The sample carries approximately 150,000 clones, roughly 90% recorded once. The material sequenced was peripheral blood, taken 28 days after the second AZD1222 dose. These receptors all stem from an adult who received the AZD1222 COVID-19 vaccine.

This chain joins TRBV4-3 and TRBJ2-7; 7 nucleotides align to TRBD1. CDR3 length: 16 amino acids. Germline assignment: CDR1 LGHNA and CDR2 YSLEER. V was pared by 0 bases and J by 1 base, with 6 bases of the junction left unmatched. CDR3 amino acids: CASSQDLGQRSYEQYF. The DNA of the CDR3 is TGCGCCAGCAGCCAAGATTTGGGACAGAGATCCTACGAGCAGTACTTC.

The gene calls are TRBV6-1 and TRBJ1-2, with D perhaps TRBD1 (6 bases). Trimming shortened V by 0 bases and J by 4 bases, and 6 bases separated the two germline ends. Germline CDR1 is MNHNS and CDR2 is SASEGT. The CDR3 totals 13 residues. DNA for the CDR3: TGTGCCAGCAGTGAAGCGGACAGCTATGGCTACACCTTC. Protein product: CASSEADSYGYTF.

The CDR3, as DNA: TGTGCCAGCAGCTTATACAGGGGGACCTACACTGAAGCTTTCTTT. It codes for CASSLYRGTYTEAFF. J is TRBJ1-1 and V is TRBV7-2; 8 nucleotides agree with TRBD1. This CDR3 region has 15 residues. V lost 2 bases, J lost 3 bases, and 5 bases stayed unmatched. Germline V gene data show CDR1 as SGHTA and CDR2 as FQGNSA.

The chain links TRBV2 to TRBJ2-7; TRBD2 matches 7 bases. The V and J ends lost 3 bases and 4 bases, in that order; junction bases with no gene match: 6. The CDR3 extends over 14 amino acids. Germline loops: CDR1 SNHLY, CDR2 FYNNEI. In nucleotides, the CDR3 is TGTGCCAGCAGTGAGGGGAGGGTTTGGTACGAGCAGTACTTC. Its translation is CASSEGRVWYEQYF. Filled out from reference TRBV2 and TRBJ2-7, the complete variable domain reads EPEVTQTPSHQVTQMGQEVILRCVPISNHLYFYWYRQILGQKVEFLVSFYNNEISEKSEIFDDQFSVERPDGSNFTLKIRSTKLEDSAMYFCASSEGRVWYEQYFGPGTRLTVT.

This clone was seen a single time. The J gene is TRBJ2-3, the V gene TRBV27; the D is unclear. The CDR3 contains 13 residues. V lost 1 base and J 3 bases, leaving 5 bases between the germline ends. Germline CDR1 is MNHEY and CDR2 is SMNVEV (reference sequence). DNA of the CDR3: TGTGCCAGCAGTTTATACGAAACAGATACGCAGTATTTT. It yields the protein CASSLYETDTQYF.

The CDR3 DNA reads as TGTGCCAGTACCACGACAGGGAACTATGGCTACACCTTC. Its protein product is CASTTTGNYGYTF. The V call is TRBV19, the J call TRBJ1-2; 7 nucleotides line up with TRBD1. The ends lost 7 bases at V and 2 bases at J; junction bases unmatched: 4. CDR1 is LNHDA, CDR2 SQIVND, per germline (reference sequence). The CDR3 totals 13 residues.

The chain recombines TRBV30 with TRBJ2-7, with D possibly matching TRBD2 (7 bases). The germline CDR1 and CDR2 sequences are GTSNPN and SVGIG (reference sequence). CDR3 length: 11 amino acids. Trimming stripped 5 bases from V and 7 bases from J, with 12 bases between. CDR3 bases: TGTGCCTGGGGGAGGGGGAGGGAGCAGTACTTC. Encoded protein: CAWGRGREQYF. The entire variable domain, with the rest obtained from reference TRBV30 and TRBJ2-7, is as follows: SQTIHQWPATLVQPVGSPLSLECTVEGTSNPNLYWYRQAAGRGLQLLFYSVGIGQISSEVPQNLSASRPQDRQFILSSKKLLLSDSGFYLCAWGRGREQYFGPGTRLTVT.

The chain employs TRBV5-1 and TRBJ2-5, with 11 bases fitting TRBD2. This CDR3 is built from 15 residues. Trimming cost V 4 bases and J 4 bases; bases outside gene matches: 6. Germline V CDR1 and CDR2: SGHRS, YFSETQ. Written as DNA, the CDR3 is TGCGCCAGCAGCATGGGACTAGCGGCGGGAGAGACCCAGTACTTC. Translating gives CASSMGLAAGETQYF.

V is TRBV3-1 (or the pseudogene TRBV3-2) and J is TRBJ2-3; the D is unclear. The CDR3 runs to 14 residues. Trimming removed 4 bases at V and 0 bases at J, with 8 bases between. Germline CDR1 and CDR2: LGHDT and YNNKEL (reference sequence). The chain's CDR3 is CASSRSSSTDTQYF. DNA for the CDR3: TGTGCCAGCAGCCGAAGCAGTAGCACAGATACGCAGTATTTT.

CDR3 loop: CASSQPGFGGGYTF. As DNA, the CDR3 is TGTGCCAGCAGCCAACCCGGGTTCGGGGGTGGCTACACCTTC. The chain is built from TRBV3-1 (or the pseudogene TRBV3-2) and TRBJ1-2; D may be TRBD1 (5 bases). The CDR3 is 14 amino acids. Germline-derived CDR1 and CDR2 are LGHDT and YNNKEL (reference sequence). V was clipped by 2 bases and J by 7 bases, with 14 bases between them.

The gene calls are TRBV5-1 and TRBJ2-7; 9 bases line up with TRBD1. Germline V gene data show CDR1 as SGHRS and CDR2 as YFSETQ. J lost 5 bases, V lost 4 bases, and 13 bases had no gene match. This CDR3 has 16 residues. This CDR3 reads CASSTRQGVSLHEQYF. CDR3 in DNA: TGCGCCAGCAGCACCCGACAGGGGGTTTCTCTCCACGAGCAGTACTTC.

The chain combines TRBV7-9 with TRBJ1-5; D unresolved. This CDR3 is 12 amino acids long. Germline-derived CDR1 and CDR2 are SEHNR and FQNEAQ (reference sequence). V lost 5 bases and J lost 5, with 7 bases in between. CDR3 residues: CASSAPDQPQHF. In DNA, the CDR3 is TGTGCCAGCAGCGCGCCTGATCAGCCCCAGCATTTT.

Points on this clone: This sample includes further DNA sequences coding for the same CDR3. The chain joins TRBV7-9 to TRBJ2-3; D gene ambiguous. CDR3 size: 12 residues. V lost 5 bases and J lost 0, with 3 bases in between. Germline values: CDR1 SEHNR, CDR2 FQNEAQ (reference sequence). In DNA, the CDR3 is TGTGCCAGCAGCCCCAGCACAGATACGCAGTATTTT. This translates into CASSPSTDTQYF.

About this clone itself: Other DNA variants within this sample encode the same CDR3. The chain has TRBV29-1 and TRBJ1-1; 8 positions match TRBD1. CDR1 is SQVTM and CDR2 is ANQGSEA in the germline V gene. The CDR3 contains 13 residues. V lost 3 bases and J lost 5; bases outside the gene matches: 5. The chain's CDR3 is CSVDRGQGTEAFF. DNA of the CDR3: TGCAGCGTTGACAGGGGGCAAGGGACTGAAGCTTTCTTT.

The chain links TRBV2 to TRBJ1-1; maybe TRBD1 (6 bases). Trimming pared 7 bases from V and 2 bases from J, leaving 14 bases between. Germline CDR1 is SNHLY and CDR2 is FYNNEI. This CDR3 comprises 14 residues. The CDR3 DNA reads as TGTGCCAGCAACGAACCAGGGGCCAACACTGAAGCTTTCTTT. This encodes CASNEPGANTEAFF.

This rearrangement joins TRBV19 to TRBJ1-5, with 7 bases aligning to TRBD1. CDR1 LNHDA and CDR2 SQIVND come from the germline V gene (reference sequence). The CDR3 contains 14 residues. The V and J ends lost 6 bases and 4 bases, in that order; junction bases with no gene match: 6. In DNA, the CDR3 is TGTGCCAGTAGGGCCGGGACAGCAAATCAGCCCCAGCATTTT. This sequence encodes CASRAGTANQPQHF. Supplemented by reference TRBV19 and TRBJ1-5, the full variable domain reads DGGITQSPKYLFRKEGQNVTLSCEQNLNHDAMYWYRQDPGQGLRLIYYSQIVNDFQKGDIAEGYSVSREKKESFPLTVTSAQKNPTAFYLCASRAGTANQPQHFGDGTRLSIL.

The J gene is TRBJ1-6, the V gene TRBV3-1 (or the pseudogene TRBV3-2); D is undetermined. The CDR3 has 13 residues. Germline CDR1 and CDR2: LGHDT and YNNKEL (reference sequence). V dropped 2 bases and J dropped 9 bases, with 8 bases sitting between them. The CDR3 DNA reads TGTGCCAGCAGCCAATTGGAGTCTTCACCCCTCCACTTT. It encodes CASSQLESSPLHF.

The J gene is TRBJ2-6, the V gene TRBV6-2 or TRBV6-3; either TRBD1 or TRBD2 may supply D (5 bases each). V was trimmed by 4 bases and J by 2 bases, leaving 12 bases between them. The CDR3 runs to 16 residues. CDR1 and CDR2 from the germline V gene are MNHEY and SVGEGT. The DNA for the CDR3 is TGTGCCAGCAGTTTCCCGGGGACGGCTGGGGCCAACGTCCTGACTTTC. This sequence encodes CASSFPGTAGANVLTF.

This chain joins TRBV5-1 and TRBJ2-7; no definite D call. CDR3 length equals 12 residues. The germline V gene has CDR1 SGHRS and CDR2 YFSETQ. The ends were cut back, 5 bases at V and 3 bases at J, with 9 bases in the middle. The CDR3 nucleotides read TGCGCCAGCAGACGCGACGGCTACGAGCAGTACTTC. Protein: CASRRDGYEQYF.

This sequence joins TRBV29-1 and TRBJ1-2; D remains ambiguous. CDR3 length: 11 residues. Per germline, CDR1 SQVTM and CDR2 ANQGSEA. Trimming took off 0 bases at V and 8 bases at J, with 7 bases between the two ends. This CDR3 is CSVEEAHGYTF. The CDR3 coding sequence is TGCAGCGTTGAAGAGGCCCACGGCTACACCTTC. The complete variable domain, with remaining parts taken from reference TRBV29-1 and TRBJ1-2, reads SAVISQKPSRDICQRGTSLTIQCQVDSQVTMMFWYRQQPGQSLTLIATANQGSEATYESGFVIDKFPISRPNLTFSTLTVSNMSPEDSSIYLCSVEEAHGYTFGSGTRLTVV.